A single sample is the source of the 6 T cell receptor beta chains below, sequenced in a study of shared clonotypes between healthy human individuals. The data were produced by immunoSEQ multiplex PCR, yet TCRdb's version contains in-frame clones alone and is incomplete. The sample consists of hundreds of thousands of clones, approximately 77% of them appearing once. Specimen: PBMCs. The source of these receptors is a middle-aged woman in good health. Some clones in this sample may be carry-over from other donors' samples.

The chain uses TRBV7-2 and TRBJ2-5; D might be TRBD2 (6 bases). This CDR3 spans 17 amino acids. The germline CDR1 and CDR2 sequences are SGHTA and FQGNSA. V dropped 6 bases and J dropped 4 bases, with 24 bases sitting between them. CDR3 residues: CASSPEAFSGDPETQYF. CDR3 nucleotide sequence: TGTGCCAGCAGTCCCGAGGCCTTCTCGGGGGATCCAGAGACCCAGTACTTC.

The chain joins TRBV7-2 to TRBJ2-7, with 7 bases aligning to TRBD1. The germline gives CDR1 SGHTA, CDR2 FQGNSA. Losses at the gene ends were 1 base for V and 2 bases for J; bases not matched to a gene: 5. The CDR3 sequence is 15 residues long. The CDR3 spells CASSLGRQGAYEQYF. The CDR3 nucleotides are TGTGCCAGCAGCTTAGGCAGACAGGGCGCCTACGAGCAGTACTTC.

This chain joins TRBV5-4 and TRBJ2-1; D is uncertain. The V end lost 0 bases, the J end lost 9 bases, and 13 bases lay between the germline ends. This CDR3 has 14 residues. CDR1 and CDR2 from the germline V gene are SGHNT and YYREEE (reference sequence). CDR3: CASSLVSAVGEQFF. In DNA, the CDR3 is TGTGCCAGCAGCTTGGTATCCGCGGTGGGTGAGCAGTTCTTC.

This chain's CDR3 is CASSPNPAYEQYF. For the CDR3, the DNA is TGTGCCAGCAGCCCAAATCCAGCTTACGAGCAGTACTTC. V usage is TRBV11-2 and J usage is TRBJ2-7; no definite D call. Germline assignment: CDR1 SGHAT and CDR2 FQNNGV. This CDR3 comprises 13 residues. The V end lost 5 bases, the J end lost 4 bases, and 12 bases lay between the germline ends.

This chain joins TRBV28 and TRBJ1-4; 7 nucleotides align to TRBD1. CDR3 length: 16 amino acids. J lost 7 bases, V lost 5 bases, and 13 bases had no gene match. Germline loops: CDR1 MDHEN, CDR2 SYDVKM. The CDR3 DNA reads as TGTGCCAGCAGTACTTCCCGGACAGGATGGGGTGAAAAACTGTTTTTT. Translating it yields CASSTSRTGWGEKLFF.

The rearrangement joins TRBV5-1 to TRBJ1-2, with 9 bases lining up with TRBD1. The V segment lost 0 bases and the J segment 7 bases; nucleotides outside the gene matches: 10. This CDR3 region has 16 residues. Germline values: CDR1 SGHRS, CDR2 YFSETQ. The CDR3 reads CASSLGPDRGRRGYTF. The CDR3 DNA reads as TGCGCCAGCAGCTTGGGCCCCGACAGGGGGAGACGTGGCTACACCTTC.